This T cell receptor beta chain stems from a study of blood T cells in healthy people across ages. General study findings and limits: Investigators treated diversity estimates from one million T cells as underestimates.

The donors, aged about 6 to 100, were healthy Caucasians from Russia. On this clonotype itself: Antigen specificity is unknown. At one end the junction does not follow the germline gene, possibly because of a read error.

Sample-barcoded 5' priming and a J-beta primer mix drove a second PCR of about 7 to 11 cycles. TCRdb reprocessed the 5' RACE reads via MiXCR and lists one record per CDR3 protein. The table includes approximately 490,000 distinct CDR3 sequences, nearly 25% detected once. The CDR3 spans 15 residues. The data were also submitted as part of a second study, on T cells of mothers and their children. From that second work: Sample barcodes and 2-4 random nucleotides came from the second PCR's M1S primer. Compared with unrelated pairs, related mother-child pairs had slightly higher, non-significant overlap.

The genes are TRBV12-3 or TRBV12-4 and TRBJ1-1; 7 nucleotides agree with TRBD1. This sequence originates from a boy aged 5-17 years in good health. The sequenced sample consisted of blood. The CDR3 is CASSLSQGIRTEAFF. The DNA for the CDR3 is TGTGCAAGCAGTCTGTCACAGGGGATAAGGACTGAAGCTTTCTTT.